These 18 T cell receptor beta chains came from one sample sequenced in a study of T cells in Graves' hyperthyroidism and ophthalmopathy. TCR beta CDR3 regions were amplified from RNA. The primer set for the first-round RT-PCR of the TCR CDR3 was HTBI. From the multiplex PCR reads, TCRdb called clonotypes with MiXCR, one entry per CDR3 protein. This sample yields a few hundred thousand distinct CDR3 sequences, of which roughly 20% are seen a single time; 40% belongs to the top ten. Material for sequencing was blood. The source is a man aged 18 to 29 with Graves' ophthalmopathy.

In this sample, this clonotype turned up a few times. V usage is TRBV7-3 and J usage is TRBJ2-3, with 9 bases aligning to TRBD2. The CDR3 loop spans 17 amino acids. From germline, CDR1 is SGHTA and CDR2 FQGTGA. J gave up 4 bases and V 3 bases, and 11 bases lay outside the gene matches. The CDR3 spells CASSLSGGGVGADTQYF. Written as DNA, the CDR3 is TGTGCCAGCAGCTTGAGTGGCGGGGGGGTCGGAGCAGATACGCAGTATTTT.

This chain uses TRBV20-1 with TRBJ2-5, with 7 bases identical to TRBD2. The CDR3 consists of 17 residues. The J segment lost 2 bases and the V segment lost 0 bases, leaving 12 bases of the junction unmatched. Germline CDR1 reads DFQATT; CDR2 reads SNEGSKA (reference sequence). DNA for the CDR3: TGCAGTGCTAGAGATATGAGATCTAGCGGTCTACAAGAGACCCAGTACTTC. It yields the protein CSARDMRSSGLQETQYF.

The chain recombines TRBV7-9 with TRBJ2-7; TRBD2 matches at 9 bases. V trimming: 4 bases; J trimming: 5 bases; junction bases outside the gene matches: 6. This CDR3 has 14 residues. CDR1 is SEHNR and CDR2 is FQNEAQ in the germline V gene (reference sequence). CDR3 amino acids: CASSSPSGAHEQYF. The CDR3 nucleotides read TGTGCCAGCAGCTCTCCTAGCGGGGCCCACGAGCAGTACTTC.

The gene calls are TRBV5-1 and TRBJ2-1, with D perhaps TRBD1 or TRBD2 (6 bases each). The CDR3 sequence is 16 residues long. V lost 4 bases to trimming and J lost 3 bases, with 17 bases between them. CDR1 is SGHRS, CDR2 YFSETQ, per germline. This CDR3 is CASSPKEGGSYNEQFF. The DNA for the CDR3 is TGCGCCAGCAGCCCGAAGGAGGGGGGCAGCTACAATGAGCAGTTCTTC.

The chain recombines TRBV5-8 with TRBJ2-5, with TRBD1 as a possible D gene (5 bases). The germline V and J ends were trimmed by 2 bases and 5 bases, with 10 bases remaining between them. From germline, CDR1 is SGHTS and CDR2 YDEGEE. This CDR3 has 13 amino acids. In nucleotides, the CDR3 is TGTGCCAGCAGCTTTGACAGAACCGAGACCCAGTACTTC. As protein: CASSFDRTETQYF. The variable domain in full, with the rest retrieved from reference TRBV5-8 and TRBJ2-5, is EAGVTQSPTHLIKTRGQQATLRCSPISGHTSVYWYQQALGLGLQFLLWYDEGEERNRGNFPPRFSGRQFPNYSSELNVNALELEDSALYLCASSFDRTETQYFGPGTRLLVL.

This clonotype occurred many times. J is TRBJ2-1 and V is TRBV5-1, with a possible D match to TRBD2 (6 bases). The CDR3 runs to 12 residues. Trimming took off 4 bases at V and 10 bases at J, with 12 bases between the two ends. Germline CDR1 reads SGHRS; CDR2 reads YFSETQ. CDR3 coding DNA: TGCGCCAGCAGCCCGGAGGGTCAGGAGCAGTTCTTC. Encoded protein: CASSPEGQEQFF.

This sequence joins TRBV5-1 and TRBJ2-1, with D possibly matching TRBD1 (5 bases). Germline values: CDR1 SGHRS, CDR2 YFSETQ. V was shortened by 6 bases and J by 0 bases, with 22 bases between the two germline ends. The CDR3 consists of 18 residues. The CDR3 loop reads CASNRKGPGGHSYNEQFF. DNA for the CDR3: TGCGCCAGCAATAGGAAGGGCCCCGGCGGACACTCCTACAATGAGCAGTTCTTC.

The DNA for the CDR3 is TGTGCCAGCAGTTACTTGACTAGCGGGGGGGCCCCAGAGACCCAGTACTTC. Its translation is CASSYLTSGGAPETQYF. V gene TRBV6-2 or TRBV6-3 combines with J gene TRBJ2-5, with TRBD2 identical over 14 bases. This CDR3 is built from 17 residues. V trimming: 1 base; J trimming: 4 bases; junction bases outside the gene matches: 5. Germline V CDR1 and CDR2: MNHEY, SVGEGT.

The chain is built from TRBV24-1 and TRBJ1-2; the D is unclear. In germline, CDR1 is KGHDR, CDR2 SFDVKD. V was clipped by 0 bases and J by 6 bases, with 10 bases between them. The CDR3 runs to 14 residues. CDR3 amino acids: CATSDLSQFHGYTF. For the CDR3, the DNA is TGTGCCACCAGTGATTTGAGTCAGTTCCATGGCTACACCTTC.

The chain has TRBV5-5 and TRBJ1-1, with 10 bases lining up with TRBD1. There are 15 residues in the CDR3. Germline assignment: CDR1 SGHKS and CDR2 YYEKEE (reference sequence). V trimming: 10 bases; J trimming: 3 bases; junction bases outside the gene matches: 12. The chain's CDR3 is CAAPGDRGKDTEAFF. The CDR3 coding sequence is TGTGCCGCTCCCGGGGACAGGGGTAAAGACACTGAAGCTTTCTTT.

Points on this clonotype: A single base separates this from a much larger clone, so it may be a read error. The V call is TRBV3-1, the J call TRBJ2-2; D gene uncertain. CDR3 length: 11 amino acids. The V gene's germline CDR1 is LGHDT and CDR2 YNNKEL (reference sequence). The CDR3 region has the DNA TGTGCCGGCAGCTACACCGGGGAGCTGTTTTTT. This codes for CAGSYTGELFF.

This clonotype was seen repeatedly, ten times or more. The chain uses TRBV5-1 and TRBJ2-7; D call uncertain. The CDR3 is 13 amino acids. Germline V gene lookup returns CDR1 SGHRS and CDR2 YFSETQ. The V end was cut by 0 bases, the J end by 0 bases, with 4 bases between. The CDR3 loop is CASSLAHSYEQYF. The CDR3 nucleotides read TGCGCCAGCAGCTTGGCCCACTCCTACGAGCAGTACTTC.

The chain joins TRBV19 to TRBJ1-1; D ambiguous. This CDR3 is built from 14 residues. Looked up from germline, CDR1 is LNHDA and CDR2 is SQIVND (reference sequence). Trimming stripped 3 bases from V and 4 bases from J, with 12 bases between. CDR3 nucleotides: TGTGCCAGTAGTATTGAGGTTCGTGCCACTGAAGCTTTCTTT. This gives the protein CASSIEVRATEAFF.

This clonotype has a handful of counts. The rearrangement joins TRBV10-3 to TRBJ2-3; possibly TRBD1 for D (6 bases). Germline CDR1 is ENHRY and CDR2 is SYGVKD. Between the trimmed V and J ends, which lost 5 bases and 1 base, there was a span of 10 bases. This CDR3 contains 14 residues. CDR3 bases: TGTGCCATCAGTCCGGGACAACGCACAGATACGCAGTATTTT. Translation gives CAISPGQRTDTQYF.

The rearrangement uses TRBV7-9 and TRBJ1-4; possible D gene TRBD1, 5 bases. Trimming stripped 0 bases from V and 0 bases from J, with 17 bases between. The CDR3 totals 19 residues. The V gene's germline CDR1 is SEHNR and CDR2 FQNEAQ (reference sequence). The CDR3 bases are TGTGCCAGCAGCTTAGCCTGGGACTTTCGGGGAGCAACTAATGAAAAACTGTTTTTT. Translating gives CASSLAWDFRGATNEKLFF.

This clonotype was seen many times. The chain has TRBV2 and TRBJ1-5, with 8 bases that match TRBD1. This CDR3 comprises 14 residues. Germline values: CDR1 SNHLY, CDR2 FYNNEI. With 8 bases clipped from V and 5 bases from J, the junction kept 8 bases outside the gene matches. The DNA for the CDR3 is TGTGCCAGCCGAAAAACAGGGGGTGATCAGCCCCAGCATTTT. It yields the protein CASRKTGGDQPQHF.

This chain links TRBV20-1 with TRBJ2-4, with D possibly being TRBD1 (6 bases). V shed 5 bases and J shed 7 bases, with 24 bases lying between them. The length of the CDR3 is 16 residues. Looked up from germline, CDR1 is DFQATT and CDR2 is SNEGSKA (reference sequence). The DNA of the CDR3 is TGCAGTGCTCAACAGGGTGTTTCACGCGTAGGGAACATTCAGTACTTC. It specifies CSAQQGVSRVGNIQYF.

The genes are TRBV28 and TRBJ1-2, with a weak D call TRBD1 (5 bases). Germline CDR1 is MDHEN and CDR2 is SYDVKM. This CDR3 is built from 12 residues. V was cut by 5 bases and J by 11 bases, with 15 bases left in between. In DNA, the CDR3 is TGTGCCAGCAGTCTGAAGAGAGAGGGGTACACCTTC. This translates into CASSLKREGYTF.